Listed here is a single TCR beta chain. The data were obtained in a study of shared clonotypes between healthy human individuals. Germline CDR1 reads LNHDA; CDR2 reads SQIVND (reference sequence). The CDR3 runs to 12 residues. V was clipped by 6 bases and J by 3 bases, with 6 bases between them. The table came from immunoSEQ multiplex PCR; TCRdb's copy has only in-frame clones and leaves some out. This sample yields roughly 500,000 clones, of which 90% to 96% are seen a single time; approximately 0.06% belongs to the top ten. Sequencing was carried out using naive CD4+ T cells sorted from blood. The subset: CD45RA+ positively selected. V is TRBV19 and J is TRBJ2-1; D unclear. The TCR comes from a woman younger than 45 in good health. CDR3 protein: CASSLLYNEQFF. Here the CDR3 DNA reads TGTGCCAGTAGCCTACTCTACAATGAGCAGTTCTTC.